This T cell receptor beta chain was retrieved from a study of blood T cell repertoires in COVID-19. About the study: Italy, Spain and the United States were the sources of the convalescent and acute COVID-19 samples. PBMCs, B-cell-depleted T cells, or T cells were the source of the cDNA or gDNA that made up the material.

CDR3 length equals 14 residues. Germline V gives CDR1 SQVTM, CDR2 ANQGSEA. Trimming took off 5 bases at V and 5 bases at J, with 15 bases between the two ends. Patients of the Seattle cohort, enrolled during active infection, were followed longitudinally. In the original workflow: How many nucleated cells were present was estimated from reference gene primer amplification. Clones were read by immunoSEQ multiplex PCR, and TCRdb kept only the in-frame ones, dropping some. D and trimming come from the DNA, and the V and J calls and clone size come from that table. Of 250,000 to 350,000 clones in the sample, approximately 84% were seen once.

Source material: peripheral blood. The clonotype originates from a human donor with COVID-19, enrolled during active disease. The donor label of this sample is uncertain. The J gene is TRBJ2-2, the V gene TRBV29-1; D unresolved. CDR3 sequence reads: CSVSPERSTGELFF. CDR3 nucleotide sequence: TGCAGCGTTAGCCCTGAGCGATCTACCGGGGAGCTGTTTTTT.